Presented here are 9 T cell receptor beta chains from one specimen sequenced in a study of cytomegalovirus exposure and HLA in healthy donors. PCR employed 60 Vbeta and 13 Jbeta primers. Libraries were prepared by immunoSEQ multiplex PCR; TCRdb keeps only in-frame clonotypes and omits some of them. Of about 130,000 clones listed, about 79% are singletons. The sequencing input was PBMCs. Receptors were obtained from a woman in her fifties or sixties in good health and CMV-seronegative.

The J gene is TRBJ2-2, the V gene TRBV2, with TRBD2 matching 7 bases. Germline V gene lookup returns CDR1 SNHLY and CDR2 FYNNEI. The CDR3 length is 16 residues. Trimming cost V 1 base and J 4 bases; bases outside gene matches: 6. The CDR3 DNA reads TGTGCCAGCAGTGAAGTGGGGGGGGAGTTCACCGGGGAGCTGTTTTTT. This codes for CASSEVGGEFTGELFF.

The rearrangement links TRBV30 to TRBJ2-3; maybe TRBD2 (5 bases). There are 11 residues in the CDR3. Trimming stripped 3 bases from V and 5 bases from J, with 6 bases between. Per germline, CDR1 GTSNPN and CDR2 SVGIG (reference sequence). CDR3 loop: CAWSRGDTQYF. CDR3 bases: TGTGCCTGGAGCCGGGGAGATACGCAGTATTTT.

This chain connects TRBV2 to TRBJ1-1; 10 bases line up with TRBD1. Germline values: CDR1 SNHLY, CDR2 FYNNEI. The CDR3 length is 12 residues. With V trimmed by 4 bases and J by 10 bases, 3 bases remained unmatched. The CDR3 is CASSAGTGAAFF. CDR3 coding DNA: TGTGCCAGCAGTGCCGGGACAGGGGCAGCTTTCTTT.

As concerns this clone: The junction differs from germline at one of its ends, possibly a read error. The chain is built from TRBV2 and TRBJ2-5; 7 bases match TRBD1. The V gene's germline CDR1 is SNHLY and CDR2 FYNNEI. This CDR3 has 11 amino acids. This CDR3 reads CASRGIGTVNF. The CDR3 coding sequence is TGTGCCAGCAGAGGAATTGGGACAGTGAACTTC.

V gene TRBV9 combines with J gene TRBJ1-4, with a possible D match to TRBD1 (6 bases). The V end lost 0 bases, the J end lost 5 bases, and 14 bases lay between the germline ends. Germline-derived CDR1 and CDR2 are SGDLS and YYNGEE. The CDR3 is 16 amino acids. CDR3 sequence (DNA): TGTGCCAGCAGCGTAGCTGAGGGACACCAAAATGAAAAACTGTTTTTT. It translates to CASSVAEGHQNEKLFF. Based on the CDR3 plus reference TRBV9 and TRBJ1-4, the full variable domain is DSGVTQTPKHLITATGQRVTLRCSPRSGDLSVYWYQQSLDQGLQFLIQYYNGEERAKGNILERFSAQQFPDLHSELNLSSLELGDSALYFCASSVAEGHQNEKLFFGSGTQLSVL.

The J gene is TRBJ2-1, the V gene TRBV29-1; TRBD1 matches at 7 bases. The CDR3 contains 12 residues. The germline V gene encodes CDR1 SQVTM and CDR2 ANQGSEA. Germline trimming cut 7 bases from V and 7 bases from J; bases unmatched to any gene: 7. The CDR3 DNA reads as TGCAGCGGAAACCGACAGGGAAATGAGCAGTTCTTC. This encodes CSGNRQGNEQFF.

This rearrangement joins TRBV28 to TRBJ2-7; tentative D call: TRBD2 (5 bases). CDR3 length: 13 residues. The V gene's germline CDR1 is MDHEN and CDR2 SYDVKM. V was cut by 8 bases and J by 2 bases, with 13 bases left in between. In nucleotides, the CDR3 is TGTGCCAGCGTTGAGGGCCGGACCTACGAGCAGTACTTC. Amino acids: CASVEGRTYEQYF.

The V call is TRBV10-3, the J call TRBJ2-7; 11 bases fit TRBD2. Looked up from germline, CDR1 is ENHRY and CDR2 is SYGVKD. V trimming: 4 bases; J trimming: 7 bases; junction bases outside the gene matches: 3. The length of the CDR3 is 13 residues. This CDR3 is CAISALAGDEQYF. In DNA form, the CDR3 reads TGTGCCATCAGTGCACTAGCGGGAGATGAGCAGTACTTC.

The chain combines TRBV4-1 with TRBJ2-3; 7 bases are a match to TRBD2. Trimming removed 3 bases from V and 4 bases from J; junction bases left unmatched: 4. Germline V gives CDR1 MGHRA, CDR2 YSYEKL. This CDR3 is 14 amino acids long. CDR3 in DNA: TGCGCCAGCAGCCATAGCGGGCAAGCAGATACGCAGTATTTT. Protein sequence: CASSHSGQADTQYF.